Presented here are 22 T cell receptor beta chains from one specimen sequenced in a study of a mutant IDH1 vaccine in newly diagnosed glioma. Noted time point: week 11, during vaccination. The study gave 300 ug of mutant IDH1 20-mer peptide per vaccine dose, with topical imiquimod. These TCRs' antigens remain unknown. TCRdb's copy holds only in-frame clones and misses some; the assay was immunoSEQ multiplex PCR. The sample has about 30,000 clones, nearly 90% seen once; the top ten hold less than 25%. The sample here was PBMCs, taken from a glioma patient whose treatment included an IDH1 peptide vaccine. All receptors come from a young man with glioma.

The gene calls are TRBV5-1 and TRBJ2-7; D may be TRBD1 or TRBD2 (5 bases each). The CDR3 sequence is 14 residues long. Germline values: CDR1 SGHRS, CDR2 YFSETQ. Trimming pared 4 bases from V and 3 bases from J, leaving 14 bases between. DNA for the CDR3: TGCGCCAGCAGCGGGGGACCGACGAGCTACGAGCAGTACTTC. Translating it yields CASSGGPTSYEQYF.

The chain joins TRBV19 to TRBJ1-5; TRBD1 matches at 7 bases. Germline assignment: CDR1 LNHDA and CDR2 SQIVND (reference sequence). The CDR3 runs to 15 residues. V dropped 6 bases and J dropped 4; count of bases not matched to a gene: 9. DNA of the CDR3: TGTGCCAGTAGGGGAACAGGGGCTAGGAATCAGCCCCAGCATTTT. Amino acid sequence: CASRGTGARNQPQHF.

The chain employs TRBV13 and TRBJ1-2, with 7 bases lining up with TRBD1. CDR3 length: 12 residues. V shed 5 bases and J 12 bases; nucleotides not matched to a gene: 9. The germline CDR1 and CDR2 sequences are PRHDT and FYEKMQ (reference sequence). The CDR3 bases are TGTGCCAGCAGCAGCCGGGACAGTCGACACACCTTC. Amino acids: CASSSRDSRHTF.

This clone was observed once. The chain uses TRBV30 and TRBJ2-1, with TRBD1 as a possible D gene (5 bases). From germline, CDR1 is GTSNPN and CDR2 SVGIG (reference sequence). The CDR3 consists of 16 residues. V lost 0 bases to trimming and J lost 4 bases, with 16 bases between them. The CDR3 DNA reads TGTGCCTGGAGTGTACAAGGGGCCAGGATATACAATGAGCAGTTCTTC. Protein sequence: CAWSVQGARIYNEQFF.

V and J are TRBV29-1 and TRBJ2-3; D unclear. The CDR3 is 12 residues long. Per the germline V gene, CDR1 is SQVTM and CDR2 is ANQGSEA. V lost 3 bases and J lost 2, with 6 bases in between. For the CDR3, the DNA is TGCAGCGTTGATAGGGCCACAGATACGCAGTATTTT. The encoded protein is CSVDRATDTQYF.

The chain combines TRBV13 with TRBJ1-1; D perhaps matches TRBD1 (6 bases). CDR1 PRHDT and CDR2 FYEKMQ come from the germline V gene (reference sequence). The CDR3 has 14 amino acids. V lost 5 bases, J lost 4 bases, and 14 bases lay in between. The CDR3 bases are TGTGCCAGCAGCCGAGGACAGCGGGGCACTGAAGCTTTCTTT. This encodes CASSRGQRGTEAFF.

The V and J genes are TRBV27 and TRBJ1-2; a weak D match, TRBD1 (5 bases). This CDR3 contains 14 residues. The germline V and J ends were trimmed by 6 bases and 3 bases, with 14 bases remaining between them. The germline gives CDR1 MNHEY, CDR2 SMNVEV (reference sequence). In DNA, the CDR3 is TGTGCCAGCAGGGCTCAGGGAGGCGACTATGGCTACACCTTC. Translating gives CASRAQGGDYGYTF.

This clone has a handful of counts. V and J are TRBV19 and TRBJ1-1; weak D call: TRBD1 (6 bases). Trimming pared 8 bases from V and 6 bases from J, leaving 22 bases between. The CDR3 extends over 15 amino acids. CDR1 LNHDA and CDR2 SQIVND come from the germline V gene (reference sequence). The CDR3 loop reads CASLNRAVSSAEAFF. The CDR3, as DNA: TGTGCCAGTCTAAACAGGGCGGTGAGTAGCGCTGAAGCTTTCTTT. Full variable domain (remainder filled in from reference TRBV19 and TRBJ1-1): DGGITQSPKYLFRKEGQNVTLSCEQNLNHDAMYWYRQDPGQGLRLIYYSQIVNDFQKGDIAEGYSVSREKKESFPLTVTSAQKNPTAFYLCASLNRAVSSAEAFFGQGTRLTVV.

This rearrangement joins TRBV30 to TRBJ2-3; tentatively, D is TRBD2 (5 bases). Germline V gene lookup returns CDR1 GTSNPN and CDR2 SVGIG (reference sequence). Between the trimmed V and J ends, which lost 4 bases and 0 bases, there was a span of 17 bases. This CDR3 region has 16 residues. CDR3 DNA: TGTGCCTGGACCCCCCCAGGACTTCTTAGCACAGATACGCAGTATTTT. It yields the protein CAWTPPGLLSTDTQYF.

The CDR3 sequence: CASSPPAGGAFF. For the CDR3, the DNA is TGTGCCAGCAGCCCACCGGCAGGGGGCGCTTTCTTT. The V call is TRBV7-9, the J call TRBJ1-1, with 8 bases identical to TRBD1. V lost 5 bases to trimming and J lost 11 bases; unmatched junction nucleotides: 7. The CDR3 loop spans 12 amino acids. The germline V gene has CDR1 SEHNR and CDR2 FQNEAQ (reference sequence).

The chain carries TRBV5-1 and TRBJ2-2; possibly TRBD2 for D (5 bases). Germline V gene lookup returns CDR1 SGHRS and CDR2 YFSETQ. The CDR3 has 17 residues. V was clipped by 4 bases and J by 3 bases, with 19 bases between them. The CDR3: CASSGNRGSGDTGELFF. In DNA form, the CDR3 reads TGCGCCAGCAGCGGAAACCGTGGGAGTGGGGACACCGGGGAGCTGTTTTTT.

V gene TRBV29-1 combines with J gene TRBJ2-1; TRBD2 agrees at 11 bases. CDR1 is SQVTM and CDR2 is ANQGSEA in the germline V gene. CDR3 length: 15 residues. With V trimmed by 5 bases and J by 9 bases, 12 bases remained unmatched. The CDR3 is CSVLLLAGVSVEQFF. The CDR3 nucleotides are TGCAGCGTTCTCCTACTAGCGGGAGTTTCGGTTGAGCAGTTCTTC.

J is TRBJ1-2 and V is TRBV6-1; D is ambiguous. The V end was cut by 11 bases, the J end by 2 bases, with 9 bases between. The CDR3 totals 11 residues. Germline assignment: CDR1 MNHNS and CDR2 SASEGT. The CDR3 DNA is TGTGCCGCCCGGGTGAACTATGGCTACACCTTC. Translation: CAARVNYGYTF.

This clone was seen just once. This rearrangement joins TRBV15 to TRBJ2-2; D not certain. V lost 1 base and J lost 2, with 8 bases in between. The CDR3 spans 15 residues. Germline-derived CDR1 and CDR2 are LNHNV and YYDKDF (reference sequence). The CDR3 here is CATSRAGVNTGELFF. For the CDR3, the DNA is TGTGCCACCAGCAGAGCTGGGGTTAACACCGGGGAGCTGTTTTTT. Based on the CDR3 plus reference TRBV15 and TRBJ2-2, the full variable domain is DAMVIQNPRYQVTQFGKPVTLSCSQTLNHNVMYWYQQKSSQAPKLLFHYYDKDFNNEADTPDNFQSRRPNTSFCFLDIRSPGLGDTAMYLCATSRAGVNTGELFFGEGSRLTVL.

This chain uses TRBV28 with TRBJ1-2, with D perhaps TRBD1 (6 bases). Germline V lookup: CDR1 MDHEN, CDR2 SYDVKM. V lost 6 bases, J lost 7 bases, and 15 bases lay in between. This CDR3 has 13 amino acids. CDR3 protein: CASSLITGFGYTF. CDR3 bases: TGTGCCAGCAGCCTCATTACAGGGTTTGGCTACACCTTC.

The chain links TRBV9 to TRBJ1-1; D unclear. The CDR3 loop spans 13 amino acids. Trimming took 0 bases from V and 3 from J, leaving 6 bases between them. Germline-derived CDR1 and CDR2 are SGDLS and YYNGEE. The CDR3 DNA sequence: TGTGCCAGCAGCGTAGAACGGTACACTGAAGCTTTCTTT. As protein: CASSVERYTEAFF.

The gene calls are TRBV18 and TRBJ2-7, with TRBD1 matching 7 bases. The CDR3 has 15 amino acids. The V segment lost 6 bases and the J segment 3 bases; nucleotides outside the gene matches: 11. The germline CDR1 and CDR2 sequences are KGHSH and LQKENI. This CDR3 reads CASSPSGDSYYEQYF. The CDR3 region has the DNA TGTGCCAGCTCCCCTAGTGGGGACAGCTACTACGAGCAGTACTTC.

The genes are TRBV2 and TRBJ2-5; TRBD1 matches at 7 bases. The CDR3 contains 16 residues. CDR1 SNHLY and CDR2 FYNNEI come from the germline V gene. J was trimmed by 5 bases and V by 1 base; bases with no gene match: 10. The CDR3 protein is CASSEGRRGGEETQYF. The DNA of the CDR3 is TGTGCCAGCAGTGAAGGTCGAAGAGGGGGCGAGGAGACCCAGTACTTC.

This rearrangement joins TRBV30 to TRBJ1-2, with 8 nucleotides matching TRBD1. This CDR3 region has 17 residues. After removal of 0 bases from V and 8 bases from J, the junction contained 17 bases not matched to a gene. Germline V gene data show CDR1 as GTSNPN and CDR2 as SVGIG (reference sequence). The CDR3 coding sequence is TGTGCCTGGAGTGTACGGTATTCAGGCAGGGGGCGCAGGGGCTACACCTTC. Translation gives CAWSVRYSGRGRRGYTF.

The rearrangement joins TRBV5-4 to TRBJ1-2, with D maybe TRBD1 (5 bases). V was cut by 4 bases and J by 6 bases, with 13 bases left in between. This CDR3 has 13 residues. Germline V gene lookup returns CDR1 SGHNT and CDR2 YYREEE (reference sequence). The CDR3 here is CASSPTGGNGYTF. The DNA of the CDR3 is TGTGCCAGCAGCCCAACGGGGGGTAATGGCTACACCTTC.

The CDR3 loop is CASSLIEDRGDEQFF. CDR3 DNA: TGTGCCAGCAGCTTGATCGAGGACAGGGGGGATGAGCAGTTCTTC. This sequence joins TRBV5-4 and TRBJ2-1; 10 positions agree with TRBD1. Germline CDR1 is SGHNT and CDR2 is YYREEE (reference sequence). CDR3 length: 15 residues. V was clipped by 1 base and J by 8 bases; unmatched bases: 6.

The chain recombines TRBV6-4 with TRBJ1-5, with TRBD1 matching over 8 bases. The CDR3 sequence is 20 residues long. V lost 0 bases and J lost 0; bases outside the gene matches: 13. Germline V CDR1 and CDR2: MRHNA, SNTAGT. The CDR3 bases are TGTGCCAGCAGTGACTCGATCAAGGGACAGGTCCTATATAGCAATCAGCCCCAGCATTTT. Protein: CASSDSIKGQVLYSNQPQHF.